The 19 T cell receptor beta chains in this list originate from one sample, sequenced in a study of vaccination and CD4 T cells after COVID-19. An Oncomine TCR Beta short-read assay was used to sequence the DNA from cultured CD4+ T cells. TCRdb used MiXCR to reprocess the PCR reads, holding one entry per CDR3 protein. The table has roughly 20,000 distinct CDR3 sequences, 46% seen once. Stated time point: late sampling 161 to 241 days after vaccination in a few convalescent patients. Treatment specified: approximately 10-day PBMC culture with coronavirus spike peptide pools or control peptides (ViraFEST assay). These receptors have no identified antigens. Material: CD4+ T cells from blood, cultured in vitro, obtained about 7 months after SARS-CoV-2 vaccination. These receptors were collected from a human donor who had recovered from COVID-19.

V and J are TRBV19 and TRBJ1-1, with 9 nucleotides matching TRBD1. The CDR3 runs to 14 residues. V lost 5 bases, J lost 5 bases, and 6 bases stayed unmatched. The germline V gene has CDR1 LNHDA and CDR2 SQIVND (reference sequence). In DNA form, the CDR3 reads TGTGCCAGTAGTCCCGACAGGGGGTGGACTGAAGCTTTCTTT. Translated: CASSPDRGWTEAFF.

There are a few counts of this clonotype. The chain is built from TRBV7-2 and TRBJ1-2; unclear D gene. The V end was cut by 8 bases, the J end by 7 bases, with 17 bases between. The CDR3 contains 13 residues. Germline V gives CDR1 SGHTA, CDR2 FQGNSA. The DNA of the CDR3 is TGTGCCAGCGCAATAGGGCTATTGGGTGGCTACACCTTC. Its translation: CASAIGLLGGYTF. The complete variable domain, with remaining parts taken from reference TRBV7-2 and TRBJ1-2, reads GAGVSQSPSNKVTEKGKDVELRCDPISGHTALYWYRQSLGQGLEFLIYFQGNSAPDKSGLPSDRFSAERTGGSVSTLTIQRTQQEDSAVYLCASAIGLLGGYTFGSGTRLTVV.

The genes are TRBV11-1 and TRBJ2-5, with a possible D match to TRBD1 (6 bases). Trimming stripped 7 bases from V and 5 bases from J, with 17 bases between. This CDR3 has 14 amino acids. The germline gives CDR1 SGHAT, CDR2 FQDESV (reference sequence). This CDR3 is CASTLQGLRETQYF. In DNA form, the CDR3 reads TGTGCCAGCACCCTCCAGGGGTTGAGGGAGACCCAGTACTTC.

V usage is TRBV19 and J usage is TRBJ1-1, with 11 bases fitting TRBD1. CDR1 LNHDA and CDR2 SQIVND come from the germline V gene (reference sequence). V lost 4 bases, J lost 5 bases, and 9 bases stayed unmatched. The CDR3 covers 16 residues. The DNA for the CDR3 is TGTGCCAGTAGTAAGAGGGCCGGGACAGGGGGGACTGAAGCTTTCTTT. This sequence encodes CASSKRAGTGGTEAFF.

The table lists this clonotype with a few counts. The V call is TRBV20-1, the J call TRBJ1-2; D remains unclear. The CDR3 covers 13 residues. CDR1 and CDR2 from the germline V gene are DFQATT and SNEGSKA (reference sequence). V was shortened by 5 bases and J by 2 bases, with 12 bases between the two germline ends. In DNA, the CDR3 is TGCAGTGCTCCTCAGACATCGAACTATGGCTACACCTTC. Translated, it gives CSAPQTSNYGYTF.

This clonotype turned up a few times. V and J are TRBV7-2 and TRBJ1-2; D perhaps matches TRBD1 (5 bases). CDR3 length: 14 residues. The germline gives CDR1 SGHTA, CDR2 FQGNSA. The V gene lost 3 bases and the J gene lost 2 bases, with 10 bases spanning the gap. CDR3 protein: CASSFGGSNYGYTF. The CDR3 nucleotides read TGTGCCAGCAGCTTCGGGGGGTCAAACTATGGCTACACCTTC.

The chain employs TRBV5-1 and TRBJ1-1; possible D gene TRBD1, 5 bases. The CDR3 spans 13 residues. CDR1 SGHRS and CDR2 YFSETQ come from the germline V gene. Trimming took 5 bases from V and 1 from J, leaving 9 bases between them. The CDR3 DNA follows: TGCGCCAGCAGACCCAGGGCGAACACTGAAGCTTTCTTT. Amino acid sequence: CASRPRANTEAFF.

The V and J genes are TRBV6-5 and TRBJ1-2; a possible D gene is TRBD1 (5 bases). The germline V gene has CDR1 MNHEY and CDR2 SVGAGI. CDR3 size: 15 residues. With 0 bases removed from V and 7 bases from J, the gap between germline ends came to 15 bases. CDR3 sequence (DNA): TGTGCCAGCAGTTACTCGTCCGGGGCGTACGGTGGCTACACCTTC. Translated, it gives CASSYSSGAYGGYTF.

The V gene is TRBV7-9, the J gene TRBJ1-3; D unresolved. Germline assignment: CDR1 SEHNR and CDR2 FQNEAQ (reference sequence). V lost 2 bases and J lost 3, with 2 bases in between. The CDR3 sequence is 12 residues long. The CDR3 coding sequence is TGTGCCAGCAGCTTAAATGGAAACACCATATATTTT. Amino acid sequence: CASSLNGNTIYF.

This clonotype is judged large. The chain recombines TRBV11-3 with TRBJ1-1; 9 positions match TRBD1. The V gene's germline CDR1 is SGHNT and CDR2 YENEEA. J was trimmed by 5 bases and V by 2 bases; bases with no gene match: 3. This CDR3 has 14 residues. The CDR3 here is CASSLRDRVTEAFF. For the CDR3, the DNA is TGTGCCAGCAGCTTACGGGACAGGGTGACTGAAGCTTTCTTT.

This rearrangement joins TRBV6-1 to TRBJ2-1; maybe TRBD2 (5 bases). V shed 8 bases and J shed 6 bases, with 14 bases lying between them. The CDR3 covers 13 residues. CDR1 MNHNS and CDR2 SASEGT come from the germline V gene. CDR3 region: CASSPRAGNEQFF. The CDR3 coding sequence is TGTGCCAGCTCACCCCGGGCGGGCAATGAGCAGTTCTTC.

The V call is TRBV7-2, the J call TRBJ1-2, with D maybe TRBD1 (6 bases). Deletions cut 1 base from V and 4 bases from J, with 7 bases between. Germline-derived CDR1 and CDR2 are SGHTA and FQGNSA. The CDR3 extends over 13 amino acids. The DNA of the CDR3 is TGTGCCAGCAGCTTAGGAGGGGGCTATGGCTACACCTTC. It translates to CASSLGGGYGYTF.

The J gene is TRBJ2-3, the V gene TRBV7-9, with TRBD2 matching over 12 bases. The CDR3 has 16 amino acids. V shed 5 bases, J shed 0 bases, and the junction held 3 bases outside the gene matches. Germline V gene data show CDR1 as SEHNR and CDR2 as FQNEAQ (reference sequence). CDR3 region: CASSRGTSGSTDTQYF. In DNA, the CDR3 is TGTGCCAGCAGCCGCGGGACTAGCGGGAGCACAGATACGCAGTATTTT.

This clonotype came up a few times. This chain links TRBV19 with TRBJ2-5; D might be TRBD2 (5 bases). In germline, CDR1 is LNHDA, CDR2 SQIVND (reference sequence). The CDR3 covers 13 residues. V lost 2 bases and J 2 bases, leaving 6 bases between the germline ends. Written as DNA, the CDR3 is TGTGCCAGTAGTATAAGGAGGCAAGAGACCCAGTACTTC. The encoded protein is CASSIRRQETQYF.

This clonotype occurred a few times. The CDR3 here is CASSRQRPPYEQYF. The CDR3, as DNA: TGTGCCAGCAGCCGACAGAGACCTCCCTACGAGCAGTACTTC. The chain uses TRBV2 and TRBJ2-7; possibly TRBD1 for D (5 bases). CDR1 SNHLY and CDR2 FYNNEI come from the germline V gene. The CDR3 has 14 amino acids. With 6 bases removed from V and 2 bases from J, the gap between germline ends came to 14 bases.

This clonotype was counted between two and nine times. Written as DNA, the CDR3 is TGTGCCAGCAGCACTAACCGGGACAGGGGAGTTTTTGTCTCACCCCTCCACTTT. This translates into CASSTNRDRGVFVSPLHF. This chain connects TRBV7-2 to TRBJ1-6, with TRBD1 matching 10 bases. The CDR3 sequence is 18 residues long. Per germline, CDR1 SGHTA and CDR2 FQGNSA. V shed 5 bases and J 10 bases; nucleotides not matched to a gene: 17.

The gene calls are TRBV7-3 and TRBJ2-1; tentatively, D is TRBD2 (6 bases). V lost 5 bases, J lost 0 bases, and 8 bases lay in between. The CDR3 runs 14 residues. The germline gives CDR1 SGHTA, CDR2 FQGTGA. The CDR3 DNA is TGTGCCAGCAGCACCGGGAGCTCCTACAATGAGCAGTTCTTC. Protein sequence: CASSTGSSYNEQFF.

V and J are TRBV9 and TRBJ2-3; D is perhaps TRBD1 (5 bases). This CDR3 contains 14 residues. The germline V and J ends were trimmed by 4 bases and 4 bases, with 13 bases remaining between them. Germline V lookup: CDR1 SGDLS, CDR2 YYNGEE. CDR3 sequence reads: CASSPFVGPDTQYF. CDR3 coding DNA: TGTGCCAGCAGCCCGTTTGTGGGGCCAGATACGCAGTATTTT.

The chain uses TRBV20-1 and TRBJ2-1; 7 nucleotides line up with TRBD1. The CDR3 extends over 14 amino acids. J gave up 9 bases and V 6 bases, and 14 bases lay outside the gene matches. Germline V gives CDR1 DFQATT, CDR2 SNEGSKA (reference sequence). The CDR3 is CSAVGTDFLGEQFF. For the CDR3, the DNA is TGCAGTGCCGTCGGGACAGACTTCCTCGGTGAGCAGTTCTTC.